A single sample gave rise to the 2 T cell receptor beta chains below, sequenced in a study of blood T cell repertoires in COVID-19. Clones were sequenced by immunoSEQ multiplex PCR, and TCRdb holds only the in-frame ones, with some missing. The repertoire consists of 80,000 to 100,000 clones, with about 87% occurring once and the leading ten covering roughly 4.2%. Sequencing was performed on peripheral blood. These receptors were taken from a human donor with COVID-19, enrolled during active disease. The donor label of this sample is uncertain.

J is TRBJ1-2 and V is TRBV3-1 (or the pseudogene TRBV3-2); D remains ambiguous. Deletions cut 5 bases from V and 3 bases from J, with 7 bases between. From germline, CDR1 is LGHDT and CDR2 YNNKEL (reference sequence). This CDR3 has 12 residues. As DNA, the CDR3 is TGTGCCAGCAGCGGCGGGGACTATGGCTACACCTTC. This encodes CASSGGDYGYTF.

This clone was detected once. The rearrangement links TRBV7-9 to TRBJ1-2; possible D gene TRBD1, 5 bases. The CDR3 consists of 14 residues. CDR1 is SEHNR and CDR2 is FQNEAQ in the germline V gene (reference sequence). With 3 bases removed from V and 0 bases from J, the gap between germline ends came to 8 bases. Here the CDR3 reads CASSFGAANYGYTF. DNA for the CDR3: TGTGCCAGCAGCTTTGGGGCCGCTAACTATGGCTACACCTTC.